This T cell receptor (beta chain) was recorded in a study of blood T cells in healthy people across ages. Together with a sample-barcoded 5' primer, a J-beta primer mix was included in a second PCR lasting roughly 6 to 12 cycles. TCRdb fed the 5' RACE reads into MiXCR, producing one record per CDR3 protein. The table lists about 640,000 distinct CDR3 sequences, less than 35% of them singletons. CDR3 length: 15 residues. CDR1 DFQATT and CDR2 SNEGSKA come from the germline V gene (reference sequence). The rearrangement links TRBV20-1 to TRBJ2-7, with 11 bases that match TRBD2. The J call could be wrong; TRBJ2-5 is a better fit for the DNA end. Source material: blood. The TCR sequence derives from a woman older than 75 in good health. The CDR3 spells CSAISGTSGAETQYF. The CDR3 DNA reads TGCAGTGCTATCTCCGGGACTAGCGGCGCCGAGACCCAGTACTTC.